The 16 T cell receptor beta chains presented below share a single source sample, sequenced in a study of breast tumors, draining lymph nodes, adjacent tissues. One entry per CDR3 protein results from TCRdb running MiXCR on the multiplex PCR reads. The sample holds more than 80,000 distinct CDR3 sequences, more than 25% seen once. Breast cancer patients provided tissue from their axillary draining lymph nodes. Material for sequencing was axillary lymph node tissue. The origin of the receptors is a female donor with breast cancer. Some clones in this sample may be carry-over from other donors' samples.

This clonotype was seen ten or more times. V is TRBV12-3 or TRBV12-4 and J is TRBJ2-7; 10 nucleotides align to TRBD1. V lost 6 bases and J lost 3; bases outside the gene matches: 5. This CDR3 has 14 residues. The CDR3 DNA reads TGTGCCAGCAGCTCGGGACAGGGGCTCTACGAGCAGTACTTC. Its translation: CASSSGQGLYEQYF.

This chain joins TRBV19 and TRBJ2-7; 8 nucleotides line up with TRBD2. Unmatched junction bases numbered 12, after V lost 5 bases and J lost 0 bases. This CDR3 comprises 17 residues. CDR1 and CDR2 (germline): LNHDA, SQIVND (reference sequence). The CDR3 DNA reads as TGTGCCAGTAGTTCCCCGTCCGGGGGGGCTAGCTCCTACGAGCAGTACTTC. As protein: CASSSPSGGASSYEQYF.

Ten or more counts support this clonotype. This chain connects TRBV4-1 to TRBJ2-7, with D perhaps TRBD2 (6 bases). The germline CDR1 and CDR2 sequences are MGHRA and YSYEKL. There are 17 residues in the CDR3. Trimming removed 3 bases at V and 7 bases at J, with 25 bases between. The CDR3 region is CASSQALGGLISGEQYF. CDR3 coding DNA: TGCGCCAGCAGCCAGGCTTTGGGGGGACTGATCTCCGGGGAGCAGTACTTC.

The sample holds many counts of this clonotype. The V gene is TRBV19, the J gene TRBJ2-1; 16 bases line up with TRBD2. After removal of 7 bases from V and 3 bases from J, the junction contained 6 bases not matched to a gene. CDR1 LNHDA and CDR2 SQIVND come from the germline V gene (reference sequence). The CDR3 runs to 17 residues. The CDR3 loop reads CASKGLAGGENYNEQFF. The CDR3 nucleotides read TGTGCCAGTAAGGGACTAGCGGGGGGGGAGAACTACAATGAGCAGTTCTTC.

Regarding this clonotype: The conserved phenylalanine or tryptophan normally closing the CDR3 is absent here, so this likely arose from a read error. The V call is TRBV7-7, the J call TRBJ2-5, with D tentatively TRBD1 (5 bases). The CDR3 contains 14 residues. From germline, CDR1 is SSHAT and CDR2 FNYEAQ (reference sequence). In nucleotides, the CDR3 is TGTGCTAGCAGCTTGGGGCTCGCACAAGAGACCCAGTACCTC. Residues: CASSLGLAQETQYL.

This clonotype has ten or more counts. The chain recombines TRBV20-1 with TRBJ2-2; D is perhaps TRBD2 (5 bases). Per the germline V gene, CDR1 is DFQATT and CDR2 is SNEGSKA (reference sequence). The CDR3 contains 16 residues. Trimming took off 3 bases at V and 0 bases at J, with 14 bases between the two ends. The CDR3 here is CSASSMRASNTGELFF. In nucleotides, the CDR3 is TGCAGTGCTAGTAGCATGAGGGCGTCGAACACCGGGGAGCTGTTTTTT.

With respect to this clonotype: Possible read error: a much larger clone is one base away. The rearrangement joins TRBV20-1 to TRBJ2-1; 13 positions agree with TRBD2. V was pared by 3 bases and J by 9 bases, with 5 bases of the junction left unmatched. Per the germline V gene, CDR1 is DFQATT and CDR2 is SNEGSKA (reference sequence). This CDR3 has 14 amino acids. This CDR3 is CSASRLAGGTEQFF. DNA of the CDR3: TGCAGTGCTAGCAGACTAGCGGGAGGTACTGAGCAGTTCTTC.

This clonotype appeared many times. A much larger clone differs by one base, so this may be a read error. V gene TRBV20-1 combines with J gene TRBJ2-5, with D possibly being TRBD1 or TRBD2 (5 bases each). CDR3 size: 12 residues. CDR1 is DFQATT and CDR2 is SNEGSKA in the germline V gene (reference sequence). The CDR3 region has the DNA TGCAGTGCTCGAGGGACGTCAGAGGCCCAGTACTTC. Translation: CSARGTSEAQYF.

This clonotype has at least ten counts. The chain has TRBV6-5 and TRBJ2-7, with TRBD2 identical over 8 bases. Germline V CDR1 and CDR2: MNHEY, SVGAGI. After removal of 6 bases from V and 5 bases from J, the junction contained 12 bases not matched to a gene. The CDR3 covers 15 residues. Here the CDR3 DNA reads TGTGCCAGCAGGCGATGGCGGGGGGCGAGGGACGAGCAGTACTTC. It encodes CASRRWRGARDEQYF.

The chain couples TRBV7-3 to TRBJ1-2; D ambiguous. CDR3 length: 13 residues. The V gene lost 5 bases and the J gene lost 4 bases, with 11 bases spanning the gap. CDR1 is SGHTA and CDR2 is FQGTGA in the germline V gene. DNA of the CDR3: TGTGCCAGCAGCGTAGAGGCCCCCTATGGCTACACCTTC. Translating it yields CASSVEAPYGYTF.

This clonotype was seen many times. The rearrangement links TRBV7-3 to TRBJ2-2; perhaps TRBD1 as D (6 bases). The V gene's germline CDR1 is SGHTA and CDR2 FQGTGA. V shed 5 bases and J shed 1 base, with 17 bases lying between them. This CDR3 has 17 residues. The CDR3 loop is CASSPRGSQGNTGELFF. CDR3 bases: TGTGCCAGCAGCCCGAGGGGGAGCCAGGGGAACACCGGGGAGCTGTTTTTT.

The CDR3, as DNA: TGTGCCAGCACCTTGACTAGCTACCTGGAGACCCAGTACTTC. Its protein product is CASTLTSYLETQYF. The rearrangement joins TRBV3-1 to TRBJ2-5; TRBD2 matches 7 bases. The junction had 10 bases not matched to a gene; V was cut back by 7 bases and J by 5 bases. The CDR3 runs 14 residues. Germline V gene sequence: CDR1 LGHDT, CDR2 YNNKEL (reference sequence).

This clonotype was counted many times. The chain couples TRBV4-3 to TRBJ1-6; D is unclear. V was clipped by 0 bases and J by 3 bases, with 12 bases between them. This CDR3 is built from 17 residues. Germline CDR1 LGHNA, CDR2 YSLEER. The CDR3 DNA follows: TGCGCCAGCAGCCAAGATCTGTCAGACTTCTATAATTCACCCCTCCACTTT. The encoded protein is CASSQDLSDFYNSPLHF.

This rearrangement joins TRBV7-2 to TRBJ1-2, with a weak D call TRBD1 (5 bases). V was cut by 5 bases and J by 3 bases, with 10 bases left in between. The V gene's germline CDR1 is SGHTA and CDR2 FQGNSA. The CDR3 runs 13 residues. Written as DNA, the CDR3 is TGTGCCAGCAGCAGAGACAGTGACTATGGCTACACCTTC. As protein: CASSRDSDYGYTF. Full variable domain (rest looked up from reference TRBV7-2 and TRBJ1-2): GAGVSQSPSNKVTEKGKDVELRCDPISGHTALYWYRQSLGQGLEFLIYFQGNSAPDKSGLPSDRFSAERTGGSVSTLTIQRTQQEDSAVYLCASSRDSDYGYTFGSGTRLTVV.

This rearrangement joins TRBV9 to TRBJ2-7; 7 bases fit TRBD2. The CDR3 runs to 15 residues. The V and J ends lost 4 bases and 3 bases, in that order; junction bases with no gene match: 10. Germline-derived CDR1 and CDR2 are SGDLS and YYNGEE. The CDR3 sequence is CASSRAASGCYEQYF. The CDR3 bases are TGTGCCAGCAGCAGAGCAGCTAGCGGCTGCTACGAGCAGTACTTC.

This clonotype was recorded at least ten times. CDR3 bases: TGTGCCAGCGGAGCGGGTACCCTCTACAATGAGCAGTTCTTC. Its translation: CASGAGTLYNEQFF. The gene calls are TRBV3-1 and TRBJ2-1; D possibly corresponds to TRBD2 (6 bases). The CDR3 spans 14 residues. V was shortened by 8 bases and J by 3 bases, with 14 bases between the two germline ends. The germline gives CDR1 LGHDT, CDR2 YNNKEL (reference sequence).